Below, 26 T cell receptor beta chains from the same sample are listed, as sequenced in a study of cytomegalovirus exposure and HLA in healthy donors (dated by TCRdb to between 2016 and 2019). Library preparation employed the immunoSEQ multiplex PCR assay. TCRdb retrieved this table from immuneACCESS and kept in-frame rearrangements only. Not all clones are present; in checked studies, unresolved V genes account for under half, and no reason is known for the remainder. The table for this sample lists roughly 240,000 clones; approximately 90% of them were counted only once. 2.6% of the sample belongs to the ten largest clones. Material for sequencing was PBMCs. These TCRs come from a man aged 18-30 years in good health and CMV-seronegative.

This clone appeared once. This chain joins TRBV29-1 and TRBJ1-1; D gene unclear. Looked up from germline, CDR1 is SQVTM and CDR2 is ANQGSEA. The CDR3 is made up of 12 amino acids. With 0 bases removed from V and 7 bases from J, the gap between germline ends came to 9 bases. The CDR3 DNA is TGCAGCGTTGAAGACACAGTGAATGAAGCTTTCTTT. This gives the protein CSVEDTVNEAFF.

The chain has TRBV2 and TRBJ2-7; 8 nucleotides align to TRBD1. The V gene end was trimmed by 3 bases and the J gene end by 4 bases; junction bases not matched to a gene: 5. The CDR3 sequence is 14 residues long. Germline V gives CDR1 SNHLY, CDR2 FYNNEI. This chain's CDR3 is CASSDQGALYEQYF. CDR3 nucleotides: TGTGCCAGCAGTGACCAGGGGGCATTATACGAGCAGTACTTC.

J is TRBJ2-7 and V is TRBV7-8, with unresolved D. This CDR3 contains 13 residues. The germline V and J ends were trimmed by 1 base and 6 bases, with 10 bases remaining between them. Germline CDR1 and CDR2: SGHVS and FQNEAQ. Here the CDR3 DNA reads TGTGCCAGCAGCTTAGGGCCGGGTTCCGAGCAGTACTTC. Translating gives CASSLGPGSEQYF.

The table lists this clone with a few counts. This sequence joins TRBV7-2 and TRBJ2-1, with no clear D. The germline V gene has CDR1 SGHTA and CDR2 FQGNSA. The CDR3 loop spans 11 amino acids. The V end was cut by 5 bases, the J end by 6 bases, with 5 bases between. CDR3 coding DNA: TGTGCCAGCAGCCTCCTCAATGAGCAGTTCTTC. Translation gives CASSLLNEQFF.

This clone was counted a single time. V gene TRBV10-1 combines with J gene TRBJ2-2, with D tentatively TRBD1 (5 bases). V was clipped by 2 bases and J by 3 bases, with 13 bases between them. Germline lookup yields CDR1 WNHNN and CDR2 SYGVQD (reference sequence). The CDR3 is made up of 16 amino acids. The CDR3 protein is CASSELITGYTGELFF. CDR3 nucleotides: TGCGCCAGCAGTGAGCTAATAACAGGTTACACCGGGGAGCTGTTTTTT.

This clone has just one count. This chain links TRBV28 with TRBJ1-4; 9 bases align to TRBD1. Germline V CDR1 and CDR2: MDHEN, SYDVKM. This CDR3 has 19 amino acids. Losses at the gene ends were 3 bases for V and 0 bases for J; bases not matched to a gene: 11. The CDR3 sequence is CASSFPGTGKKATNEKLFF. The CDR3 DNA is TGTGCCAGCAGTTTCCCCGGGACAGGGAAGAAGGCAACTAATGAAAAACTGTTTTTT.

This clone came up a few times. CDR3 DNA sequence: TGTGCCAGCAGTCTGGGTGTGGAAGACTGGAGGACACCCCTCCACTTT. It translates to CASSLGVEDWRTPLHF. V and J are TRBV2 and TRBJ1-6; D remains unclear. V dropped 5 bases and J dropped 11 bases, with 22 bases sitting between them. CDR3 length equals 16 residues. Germline-derived CDR1 and CDR2 are SNHLY and FYNNEI.

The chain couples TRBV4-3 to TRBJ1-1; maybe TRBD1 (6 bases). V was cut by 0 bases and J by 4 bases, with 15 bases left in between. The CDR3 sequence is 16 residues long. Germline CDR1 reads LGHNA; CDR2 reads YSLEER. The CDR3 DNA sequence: TGCGCCAGCAGCCAAGAACCCCAGGGGAACCCCACTGAAGCTTTCTTT. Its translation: CASSQEPQGNPTEAFF.

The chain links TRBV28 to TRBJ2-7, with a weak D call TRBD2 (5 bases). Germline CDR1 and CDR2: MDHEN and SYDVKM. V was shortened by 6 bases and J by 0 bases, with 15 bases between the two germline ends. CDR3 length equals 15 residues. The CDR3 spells CASSLVWESSYEQYF. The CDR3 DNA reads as TGTGCCAGCAGCCTGGTTTGGGAGAGCTCCTACGAGCAGTACTTC.

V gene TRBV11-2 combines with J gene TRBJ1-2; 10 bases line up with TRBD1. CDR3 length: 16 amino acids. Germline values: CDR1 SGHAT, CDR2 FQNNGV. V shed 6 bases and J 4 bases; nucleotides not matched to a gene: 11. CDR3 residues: CASSHIEGQGSYGYTF. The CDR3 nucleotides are TGTGCCAGCAGTCACATAGAGGGACAGGGGAGCTATGGCTACACCTTC. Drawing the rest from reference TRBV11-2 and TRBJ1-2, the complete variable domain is EAGVAQSPRYKIIEKRQSVAFWCNPISGHATLYWYQQILGQGPKLLIQFQNNGVVDDSQLPKDRFSAERLKGVDSTLKIQPAKLEDSAVYLCASSHIEGQGSYGYTFGSGTRLTVV.

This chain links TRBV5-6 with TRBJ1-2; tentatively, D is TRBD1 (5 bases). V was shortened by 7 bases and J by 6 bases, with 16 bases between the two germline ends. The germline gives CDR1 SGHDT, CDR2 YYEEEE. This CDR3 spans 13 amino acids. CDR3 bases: TGTGCCAGCTGGGGCAGTTGGGAGGATGGCTACACCTTC. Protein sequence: CASWGSWEDGYTF.

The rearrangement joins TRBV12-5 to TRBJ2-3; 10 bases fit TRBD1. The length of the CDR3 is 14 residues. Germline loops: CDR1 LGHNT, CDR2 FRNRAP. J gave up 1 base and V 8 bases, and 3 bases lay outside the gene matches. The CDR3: CASFGTGGTDTQYF. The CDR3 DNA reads TGTGCTAGTTTCGGGACAGGGGGCACAGATACGCAGTATTTT.

As DNA, the CDR3 is TGTGCCATCAGTGAGCGAGTGGCAGATACGCAGTATTTT. Its translation: CAISERVADTQYF. The chain links TRBV10-3 to TRBJ2-3, with D uncertain. CDR3 length: 13 amino acids. The ends were cut back, 2 bases at V and 4 bases at J, with 7 bases in the middle. Looked up from germline, CDR1 is ENHRY and CDR2 is SYGVKD.

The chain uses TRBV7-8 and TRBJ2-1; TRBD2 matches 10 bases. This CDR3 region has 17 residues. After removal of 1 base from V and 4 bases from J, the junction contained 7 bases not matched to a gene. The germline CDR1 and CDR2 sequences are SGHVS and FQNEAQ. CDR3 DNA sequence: TGTGCCAGCAGCTTAGGTCCTAGCGGGGGAACTTACAATGAGCAGTTCTTC. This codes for CASSLGPSGGTYNEQFF.

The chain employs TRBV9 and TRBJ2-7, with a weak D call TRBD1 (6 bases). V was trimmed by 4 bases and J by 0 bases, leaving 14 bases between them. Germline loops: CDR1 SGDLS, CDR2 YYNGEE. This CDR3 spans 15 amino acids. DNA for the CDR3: TGTGCCAGCAGCAAAGGGGGTCTGAGCTCCTACGAGCAGTACTTC. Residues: CASSKGGLSSYEQYF.

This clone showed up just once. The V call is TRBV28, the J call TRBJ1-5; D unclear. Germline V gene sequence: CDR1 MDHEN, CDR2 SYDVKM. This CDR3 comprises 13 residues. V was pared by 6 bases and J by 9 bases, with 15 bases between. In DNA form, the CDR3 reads TGTGCCAGCAGATCGGAGCCCCCCCGGCCCCAGCATTTT. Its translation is CASRSEPPRPQHF. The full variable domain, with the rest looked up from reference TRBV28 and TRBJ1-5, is DVKVTQSSRYLVKRTGEKVFLECVQDMDHENMFWYRQDPGLGLRLIYFSYDVKMKEKGDIPEGYSVSREKKERFSLILESASTNQTSMYLCASRSEPPRPQHFGDGTRLSIL.

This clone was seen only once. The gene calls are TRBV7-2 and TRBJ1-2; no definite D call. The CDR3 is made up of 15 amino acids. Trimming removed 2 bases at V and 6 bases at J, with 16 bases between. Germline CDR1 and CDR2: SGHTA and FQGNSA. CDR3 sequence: CASSLPPYLVDGYTF. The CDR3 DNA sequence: TGTGCCAGCAGCTTACCCCCGTATTTGGTAGATGGCTACACCTTC.

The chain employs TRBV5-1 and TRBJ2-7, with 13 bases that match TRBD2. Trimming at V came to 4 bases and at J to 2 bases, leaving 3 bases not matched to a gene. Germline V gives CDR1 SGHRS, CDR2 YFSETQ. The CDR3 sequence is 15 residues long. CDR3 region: CASSQGLAGPYEQYF. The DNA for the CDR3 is TGCGCCAGCAGCCAGGGACTAGCGGGGCCCTACGAGCAGTACTTC.

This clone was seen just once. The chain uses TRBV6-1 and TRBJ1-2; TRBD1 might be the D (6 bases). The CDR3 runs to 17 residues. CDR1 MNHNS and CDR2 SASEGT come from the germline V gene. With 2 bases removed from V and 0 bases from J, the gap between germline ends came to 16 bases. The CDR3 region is CASSEIHRTVPNYGYTF. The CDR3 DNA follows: TGTGCCAGCAGTGAAATTCACCGGACAGTGCCTAACTATGGCTACACCTTC.

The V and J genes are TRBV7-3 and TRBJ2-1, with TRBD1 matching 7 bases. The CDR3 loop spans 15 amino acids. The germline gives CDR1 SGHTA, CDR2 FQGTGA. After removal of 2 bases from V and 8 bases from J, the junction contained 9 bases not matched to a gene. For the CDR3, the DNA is TGTGCCAGCAGCTTAGTAGGGGGCATGGTATATGAGCAGTTCTTC. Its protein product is CASSLVGGMVYEQFF.

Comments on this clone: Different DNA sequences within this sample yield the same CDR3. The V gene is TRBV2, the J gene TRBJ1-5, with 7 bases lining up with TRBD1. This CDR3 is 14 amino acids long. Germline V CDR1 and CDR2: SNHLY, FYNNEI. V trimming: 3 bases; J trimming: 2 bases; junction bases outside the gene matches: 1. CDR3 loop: CASSEQGGNQPQHF. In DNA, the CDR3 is TGTGCCAGCAGTGAGCAGGGGGGCAATCAGCCCCAGCATTTT.

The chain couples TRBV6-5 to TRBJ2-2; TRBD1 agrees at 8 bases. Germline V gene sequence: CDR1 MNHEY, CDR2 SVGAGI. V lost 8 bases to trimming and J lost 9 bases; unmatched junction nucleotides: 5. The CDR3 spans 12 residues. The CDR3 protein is CASRTGGRELFF. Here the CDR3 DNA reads TGTGCCAGCCGAACAGGGGGACGGGAGCTGTTTTTT.

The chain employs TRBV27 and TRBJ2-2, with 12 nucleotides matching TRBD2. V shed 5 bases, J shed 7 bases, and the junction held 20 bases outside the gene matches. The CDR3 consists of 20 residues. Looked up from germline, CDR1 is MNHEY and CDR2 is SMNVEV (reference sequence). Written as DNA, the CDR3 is TGTGCCAGCAGTCCCTACCTCGCCCGTGCTAGCGGGGGGGCCGGCGGGGAGCTGTTTTTT. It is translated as CASSPYLARASGGAGGELFF.

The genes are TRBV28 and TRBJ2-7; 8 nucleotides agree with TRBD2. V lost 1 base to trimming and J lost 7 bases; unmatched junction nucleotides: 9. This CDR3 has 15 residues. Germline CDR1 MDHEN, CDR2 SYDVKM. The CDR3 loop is CASSLLLAGLVEQYF. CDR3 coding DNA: TGTGCCAGCAGTTTATTGCTAGCGGGCCTTGTGGAGCAGTACTTC.

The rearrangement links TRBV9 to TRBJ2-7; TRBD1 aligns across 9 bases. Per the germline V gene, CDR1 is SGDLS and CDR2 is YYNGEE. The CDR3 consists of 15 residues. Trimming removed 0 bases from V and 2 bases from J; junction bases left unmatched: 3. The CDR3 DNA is TGTGCCAGCAGCGTAGGACAGGGGGGAACCTACGAGCAGTACTTC. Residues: CASSVGQGGTYEQYF.

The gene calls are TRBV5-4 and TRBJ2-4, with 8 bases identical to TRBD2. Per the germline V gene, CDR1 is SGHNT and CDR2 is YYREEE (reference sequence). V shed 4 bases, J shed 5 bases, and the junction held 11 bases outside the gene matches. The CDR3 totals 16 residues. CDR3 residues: CASSPGGGGTQNIQYF. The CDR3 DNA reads TGTGCCAGCAGCCCGGGGGGCGGGGGGACCCAAAACATTCAGTACTTC. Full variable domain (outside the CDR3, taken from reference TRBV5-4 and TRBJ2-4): ETGVTQSPTHLIKTRGQQVTLRCSSQSGHNTVSWYQQALGQGPQFIFQYYREEENGRGNFPPRFSGLQFPNYSSELNVNALELDDSALYLCASSPGGGGTQNIQYFGAGTRLSVL.